This T cell receptor beta chain was observed in a study of T cell repertoires in cytomegalovirus infection. Overall study: Public TCR beta signatures indicated both CMV infection and matching HLA type.

Whole-study findings and limits: Public TCR beta family frequency separated CMV-and-HLA carriers, including in an independent cohort. The ex vivo response showed dominance by HLA-C-restricted CMV-specific TCR beta clonotypes.

This CDR3 is 12 amino acids long. Trimming shortened V by 8 bases and J by 1 base, and 8 bases separated the two germline ends. This clonotype has ten or more counts. Its antigen remains unknown. Using its own MiXCR run on the reads, TCRdb lists one record per CDR3 protein. The table includes about 250,000 distinct CDR3 sequences, 6% to 8% detected once. The sequenced sample was PBMCs. V usage is TRBV12-3 or TRBV12-4 and J usage is TRBJ1-1, with no clear D. This receptor was taken from a human donor in good health (CMV status not recorded). Some clones in this sample may be carry-over from other donors' samples. CDR3 nucleotide sequence: TGTGCCAGCGGTCATACGAACACTGAAGCTTTCTTT. Translating gives CASGHTNTEAFF.